These 9 T cell receptor beta chains were sequenced from one sample in a study of blood T cell repertoires in COVID-19. Here immunoSEQ multiplex PCR was the method, and the copy in TCRdb shows in-frame clones only, minus some. The data contain 55,000 to 75,000 clones, 88% of them singletons. The sample consisted of peripheral blood. The origin of the receptors is a man in his fifties with active COVID-19.

This chain links TRBV20-1 with TRBJ2-7; tentatively, D is TRBD1 (5 bases). CDR1 DFQATT and CDR2 SNEGSKA come from the germline V gene (reference sequence). Trimming took 4 bases from V and 5 from J, leaving 9 bases between them. The CDR3 has 11 residues. In DNA form, the CDR3 reads TGCAGTGCTACCTCAGGGCACGAGCAGTACTTC. The encoded protein is CSATSGHEQYF.

This clone was recorded once. V is TRBV5-1 and J is TRBJ2-5, with TRBD2 matching 7 bases. J gave up 0 bases and V 1 base, and 0 bases lay outside the gene matches. Germline loops: CDR1 SGHRS, CDR2 YFSETQ. The CDR3 is 14 amino acids. The DNA of the CDR3 is TGCGCCAGCAGCTTGCGGGGGGACCAAGAGACCCAGTACTTC. Protein: CASSLRGDQETQYF.

The chain has TRBV6-6 and TRBJ2-7, with 12 bases identical to TRBD1. The CDR3 has 13 amino acids. From germline, CDR1 is MNHNY and CDR2 SVGAGI (reference sequence). Trimming took 6 bases from V and 6 from J; bases not matched to a gene: 3. In DNA, the CDR3 is TGTGCCAGCAGCGGGACAGGGGGCAGCGAGCAGTACTTC. Translation gives CASSGTGGSEQYF.

V is TRBV7-7 and J is TRBJ2-5; tentatively, D is TRBD2 (5 bases). V dropped 5 bases and J dropped 2 bases, with 9 bases sitting between them. Looked up from germline, CDR1 is SSHAT and CDR2 is FNYEAQ (reference sequence). This CDR3 is 13 amino acids long. The CDR3 loop is CASSLRLQETQYF. DNA for the CDR3: TGTGCCAGCAGCCTACGACTACAAGAGACCCAGTACTTC. Full variable domain (rest looked up from reference TRBV7-7 and TRBJ2-5): GAGVSQSPRYKVTKRGQDVTLRCDPISSHATLYWYQQALGQGPEFLTYFNYEAQPDKSGLPSDRFSAERPEGSISTLTIQRTEQRDSAMYRCASSLRLQETQYFGPGTRLLVL.

The gene calls are TRBV21-1 and TRBJ1-3; the table's D call of TRBD1 was not tested on the DNA. TRBV21-1 is a pseudogene segment. The CDR3 runs 17 residues. The CDR3 DNA is TGTGCCAGCAGCAAAGCTCCCCCGGACAGCTCTGGAAACACCATATATTTT. Translating gives CASSKAPPDSSGNTIYF.

The chain uses TRBV6-6 and TRBJ1-4; 9 positions match TRBD1. The CDR3 is made up of 16 amino acids. J gave up 7 bases and V 4 bases, and 10 bases lay outside the gene matches. Germline CDR1 and CDR2: MNHNY and SVGAGI (reference sequence). The CDR3 coding sequence is TGTGCCAGCAGTTTTACCTTGACAGGGGGAAGTGAAAAACTGTTTTTT. This codes for CASSFTLTGGSEKLFF.

The chain employs TRBV27 and TRBJ2-5, with 10 bases lining up with TRBD1. Trimming took 6 bases from V and 4 from J; bases not matched to a gene: 11. This CDR3 has 16 residues. Per the germline V gene, CDR1 is MNHEY and CDR2 is SMNVEV (reference sequence). As DNA, the CDR3 is TGTGCCAGCAGCCCGGCCGACAGGGGGCGACGAGAGACCCAGTACTTC. Its protein is CASSPADRGRRETQYF.

The gene calls are TRBV25-1 and TRBJ2-3, with D possibly TRBD2 on 5 matching bases. This CDR3 region has 11 residues. Deletions cut 5 bases from V and 6 bases from J, with 6 bases between. From germline, CDR1 is MGHDK and CDR2 SYGVNS. The chain's CDR3 is CASSRRDTQYF. For the CDR3, the DNA is TGTGCCAGCAGTCGGAGGGATACGCAGTATTTT.

V usage is TRBV15 and J usage is TRBJ2-2; D is uncertain. Trimming left V 4 bases short and J 10 bases short, with 7 bases between. CDR3 length: 11 amino acids. The germline gives CDR1 LNHNV, CDR2 YYDKDF (reference sequence). This CDR3 reads CATSTRAELFF. CDR3 nucleotides: TGTGCCACCAGCACCCGAGCGGAGCTGTTTTTT.